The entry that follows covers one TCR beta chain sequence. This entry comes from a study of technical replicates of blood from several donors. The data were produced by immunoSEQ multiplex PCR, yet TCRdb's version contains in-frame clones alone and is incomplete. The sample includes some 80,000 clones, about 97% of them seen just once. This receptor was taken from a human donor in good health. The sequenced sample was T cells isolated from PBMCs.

The chain's CDR3 is CASRKRVAGADTQYF. The CDR3 nucleotides are TGTGCCAGCAGAAAAAGAGTAGCGGGGGCAGATACGCAGTATTTT. J is TRBJ2-3 and V is TRBV28; 9 nucleotides align to TRBD2. Germline V gene sequence: CDR1 MDHEN, CDR2 SYDVKM. The CDR3 contains 15 residues. V lost 6 bases, J lost 4 bases, and 8 bases stayed unmatched.